The clone carrying this T cell receptor (beta chain) came up a few times. Its target is unknown. V shed 2 bases, J shed 6 bases, and the junction held 18 bases outside the gene matches. The CDR3 runs to 19 residues. The data derive from a study of T cell repertoires in cytomegalovirus infection. About the study: Selection of CMV epitopes for the study included recently identified HLA-C-restricted and well-studied HLA-B-restricted ones. CMV infection plus the matching HLA type was flagged by public TCR beta signatures. General study results and limits: The cumulative frequency of public TCR beta families distinguished individuals who carried CMV together with the relevant HLA. Within the response measured ex vivo, HLA-C-restricted CMV-specific TCR beta clonotypes were dominant.

TCRdb passed the reads through MiXCR, listing each CDR3 protein once. In the table there are hundreds of thousands of distinct CDR3 sequences, roughly 33% of which are singletons. The receptor was isolated from a human donor in good health (CMV status not recorded). Some clones in this sample may be carry-over from other donors' samples. The chain couples TRBV12-3 or TRBV12-4 to TRBJ2-7, with TRBD2 matching 11 bases. The material sequenced was cultured PBMCs, taken from culture after CMV antigen stimulation. The DNA for the CDR3 is TGTGCCAGCAGTTTAAAGGAATGGGGAACTAGCGGGAGTAGCCCCGAGCAGTACTTC. Translation: CASSLKEWGTSGSSPEQYF.